The rows below give T cell receptor beta chains drawn from one sample of a study of blood T cell repertoires in COVID-19. Measured with immunoSEQ multiplex PCR; TCRdb has only the in-frame clones, and not every one. In the table there are approximately 190,000 clones, 82% of which are singletons. The sequencing input was PBMCs or T cells enriched from blood (not recorded which). Every receptor here comes from a woman aged 55-75 years with acute COVID-19. The CDR3 runs from the conserved cysteine through the conserved F or W. Each record gives: J gene, D gene, V gene, clone size, CDR3 length, CDR3 protein, CDR3 DNA. D genes are given only for firm matches. Part of the rows lack a size; the others show once, few, many or a class for expanded clones.

TRBJ2-6	-	TRBV7-2	-	16	CASSFSRDSGANVLTF	TGTGCCAGCAGCTTTAGCAGAGACTCTGGGGCCAACGTCCTGACTTTC
TRBJ2-1	TRBD2	TRBV27	-	16	CASRVGTSGDYNEQFF	TGTGCCAGCAGAGTCGGGACTAGCGGGGACTACAATGAGCAGTTCTTC
TRBJ1-2	-	TRBV5-5	-	16	CASSLDYFDLDYGYTF	TGTGCCAGCAGCTTAGATTATTTCGACCTAGACTATGGCTACACCTTC
TRBJ2-7	-	TRBV6-5	-	13	CASPAPAGLEQYF	TGTGCCAGCCCCGCCCCCGCAGGGCTCGAGCAGTACTTC
TRBJ2-1	-	TRBV30	few	14	CAWATGTSYNEQFF	TGTGCCTGGGCAACAGGGACCTCCTACAATGAGCAGTTCTTC
TRBJ2-3	TRBD2	TRBV9	-	16	CASSVEGGGAGDTQYF	TGTGCCAGCAGCGTAGAGGGCGGGGGGGCTGGAGATACGCAGTATTTT
TRBJ1-1	-	TRBV20-1	-	10	CSAINKYAFF	TGCAGTGCTATAAACAAATACGCTTTCTTT
TRBJ2-3	-	TRBV12-3/TRBV12-4	-	12	CASSQSTDTQYF	TGTGCCAGCAGTCAGTCCACAGATACGCAGTATTTT
TRBJ2-7	-	TRBV10-3	once	13	CATARTDSYEQYF	TGTGCCACTGCACGGACAGATAGCTACGAGCAGTACTTC
TRBJ1-1	TRBD1	TRBV24-1	-	15	CATRETGTEVTEAFF	TGTGCCACCAGAGAGACCGGGACAGAGGTCACTGAAGCTTTCTTT
TRBJ1-1	-	TRBV18	once	15	CASSPSDGGLTEAFF	TGTGCCAGCTCACCCTCGGACGGGGGATTAACTGAAGCTTTCTTT
TRBJ2-7	-	TRBV11-3	once	14	CASSVATGSYEQYF	TGTGCCAGCAGCGTGGCGACGGGCTCCTACGAGCAGTACTTC
TRBJ1-3	-	TRBV14	-	19	CASSQGGLYTSDSGNTIYF	TGTGCCAGCAGCCAAGGCGGCCTATATACCTCGGATTCTGGAAACACCATATATTTT
TRBJ1-2	TRBD1	TRBV28	-	13	CASRGTGVYGYTF	TGTGCCAGCAGAGGGACAGGGGTTTATGGCTACACCTTC
TRBJ1-4	-	TRBV12-3/TRBV12-4	-	13	CASSDSSNEKLFF	TGTGCCAGCAGTGACAGTAGTAATGAAAAACTGTTTTTT
TRBJ1-5	-	TRBV29-1	once	13	CSVADSGNQPQHF	TGCAGCGTTGCGGACAGCGGCAATCAGCCCCAGCATTTT
TRBJ1-2	-	TRBV4-3	-	16	CASSQGLRGFGGGYTF	TGCGCCAGCAGCCAAGGTTTAAGGGGTTTCGGTGGAGGCTACACCTTC
TRBJ2-6	TRBD1	TRBV11-3	-	16	CASSLATGAGANVLTF	TGTGCCAGCAGCTTAGCTACAGGGGCTGGGGCCAACGTCCTGACTTTC
TRBJ2-5	-	TRBV6-2/TRBV6-3	-	14	CASSSTLGVETQYF	TGTGCCAGCAGTTCCACCTTAGGGGTGGAGACCCAGTACTTC
TRBJ2-6	TRBD1	TRBV18	-	18	CASSPTGTGSSGANVLTF	TGTGCCAGCTCACCGACCGGGACAGGGAGCTCTGGGGCCAACGTCCTGACTTTC
TRBJ2-3	-	TRBV10-3	few	11	CAITSGDTQYF	TGTGCCATCACTTCAGGAGATACGCAGTATTTT
TRBJ2-2	TRBD1	TRBV7-2	-	16	CASSLKDRGYTGELFF	TGTGCCAGCAGCCTCAAGGACAGGGGCTACACCGGGGAGCTGTTTTTT
TRBJ2-3	TRBD2	TRBV7-2	-	15	CASSLGLAGRDTQYF	TGTGCCAGCAGCTTAGGACTAGCGGGAAGAGATACGCAGTATTTT
TRBJ1-5	TRBD1	TRBV27	-	15	CASSPGTGRNQPQHF	TGTGCCAGCAGTCCTGGGACAGGCCGGAATCAGCCCCAGCATTTT
TRBJ2-3	-	TRBV19	-	13	CASIGFSTDTQYF	TGTGCCAGTATTGGCTTTAGCACAGATACGCAGTATTTT
TRBJ2-1	TRBD2	TRBV7-2	once	15	CASSVRGGRNNEQFF	TGTGCCAGCAGCGTCCGCGGGGGAAGAAACAATGAGCAGTTCTTC
TRBJ2-3	TRBD2	TRBV11-3	-	15	CASSRGGGDTDTQYF	TGTGCCAGCAGCCGGGGCGGGGGGGACACAGATACGCAGTATTTT
TRBJ2-1	-	TRBV30	few	12	CAWSGSGREQFF	TGTGCCTGGAGTGGGTCAGGCAGGGAGCAGTTCTTC
TRBJ1-2	TRBD1	TRBV7-9	-	14	CASTAWDRDYGYTF	TGTGCCAGCACCGCTTGGGACAGGGACTATGGCTACACCTTC
TRBJ2-4	TRBD2	TRBV19	-	19	CASTPEVPSGTGAKNIQYF	TGTGCCAGTACCCCTGAGGTGCCTAGCGGGACCGGGGCCAAAAACATTCAGTACTTC
TRBJ1-1	-	TRBV30	-	13	CAWSQGIRTEAFF	TGTGCCTGGAGTCAGGGGATTAGGACTGAAGCTTTCTTT
TRBJ2-1	TRBD2	TRBV11-2	-	12	CASTQARGVWVF	TGTGCCAGCACCCAAGCTCGGGGGGTATGGGTCTTC
TRBJ1-1	TRBD1	TRBV5-1	-	17	CASSRKGTGSMNTEAFF	TGCGCCAGCAGCCGTAAAGGGACAGGGTCCATGAACACTGAAGCTTTCTTT
TRBJ2-1	TRBD1	TRBV6-6	-	16	CASTFSGTATYNEQFF	TGTGCCAGCACCTTTTCCGGGACAGCCACCTACAATGAGCAGTTCTTC
TRBJ1-1	TRBD1	TRBV3-1/TRBV3-2	-	19	CASSQEGRGRGPVCTEAFF	TGTGCCAGCAGCCAAGAGGGTAGGGGCAGGGGGCCGGTGTGCACTGAAGCTTTCTTT
TRBJ2-7	-	TRBV6-2/TRBV6-3	-	16	CASSHPSASSSYEQYF	TGTGCCAGCAGCCATCCTAGCGCCTCGAGCTCCTACGAGCAGTACTTC
TRBJ1-2	-	TRBV6-2/TRBV6-3	-	10	CASSLNGYTF	TGTGCCAGCAGTCTAAATGGCTACACCTTC
TRBJ2-6	-	TRBV23-1	-	17	CASSHWVQPSGANVLTF	TGCGCCAGCAGTCACTGGGTACAGCCCTCTGGGGCCAACGTCCTGACTTTC
TRBJ1-1	-	TRBV24-1	-	16	CATADAGGGSGTEAFF	TGTGCCACCGCAGACGCGGGGGGCGGTAGTGGTACTGAAGCTTTCTTT
TRBJ2-3	-	TRBV18	-	15	CASSPRDTGADTQYF	TGTGCCAGCTCACCACGTGACACCGGTGCAGATACGCAGTATTTT
TRBJ2-1	-	TRBV10-1	-	15	CASSGGGASYNEQFF	TGCGCCAGCAGTGGAGGGGGAGCCTCCTACAATGAGCAGTTCTTC
TRBJ2-3	-	TRBV5-4	-	14	CASSEGGGTDTQYF	TGTGCCAGCTCCGAGGGGGGGGGCACAGATACGCAGTATTTT
TRBJ1-2	-	TRBV15	-	15	CATSRSQDTLYGYTF	TGTGCCACCAGCAGGTCGCAGGACACTCTTTATGGCTACACCTTC